This T cell receptor (beta chain) was found in a study of Graves' ophthalmopathy and Graves' hyperthyroidism. This clonotype has a count of ten or more. The CDR3 is 15 residues long. The germline V gene has CDR1 DFQATT and CDR2 SNEGSKA (reference sequence). V lost 3 bases to trimming and J lost 1 base, with 16 bases between them. As the template, RNA transcripts were used to amplify TCR beta CDR3 regions. First-round RT-PCR employed HTBI primers, with a second-round multiplex PCR after it. TCRdb reprocessed the multiplex PCR reads with MiXCR, giving one entry per CDR3 protein. This repertoire shows about 600,000 distinct CDR3 sequences, less than 40% found once; its top ten account for less than 4.5%.

Sequenced sample: peripheral blood or thyroid tissue (not recorded which). V is TRBV20-1 and J is TRBJ2-7; no reliable D call. This TCR came from an adult man with Graves' hyperthyroidism. The CDR3: CSASLAPGTSYEQYF. The CDR3 DNA reads as TGCAGTGCTAGTTTGGCCCCCGGTACGTCCTACGAGCAGTACTTC.